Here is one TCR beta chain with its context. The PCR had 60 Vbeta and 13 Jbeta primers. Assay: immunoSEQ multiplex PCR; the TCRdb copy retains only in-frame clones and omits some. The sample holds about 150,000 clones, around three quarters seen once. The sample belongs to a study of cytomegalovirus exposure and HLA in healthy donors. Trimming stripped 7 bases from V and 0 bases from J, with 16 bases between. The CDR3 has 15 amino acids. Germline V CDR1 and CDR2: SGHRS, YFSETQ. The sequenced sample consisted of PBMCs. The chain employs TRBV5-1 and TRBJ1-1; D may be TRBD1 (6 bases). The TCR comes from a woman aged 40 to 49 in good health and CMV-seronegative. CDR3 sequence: CASRQGGALNTEAFF. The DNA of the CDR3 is TGCGCCAGCCGCCAAGGGGGGGCCCTGAACACTGAAGCTTTCTTT.